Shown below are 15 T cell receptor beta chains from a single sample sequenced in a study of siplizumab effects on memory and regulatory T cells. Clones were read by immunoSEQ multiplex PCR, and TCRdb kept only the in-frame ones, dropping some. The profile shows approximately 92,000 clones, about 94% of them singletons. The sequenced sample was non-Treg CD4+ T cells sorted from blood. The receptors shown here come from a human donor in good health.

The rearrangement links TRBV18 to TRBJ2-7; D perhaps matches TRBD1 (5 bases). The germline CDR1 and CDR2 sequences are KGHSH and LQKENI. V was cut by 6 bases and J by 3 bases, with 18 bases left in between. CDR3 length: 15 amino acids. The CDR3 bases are TGTGCCAGCTCTTCTATGCAGGGAATTTACTACGAGCAGTACTTC. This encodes CASSSMQGIYYEQYF.

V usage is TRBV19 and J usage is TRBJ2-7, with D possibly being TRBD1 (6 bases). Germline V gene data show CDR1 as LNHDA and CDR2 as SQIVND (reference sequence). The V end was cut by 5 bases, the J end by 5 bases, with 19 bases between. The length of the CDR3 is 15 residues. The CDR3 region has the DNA TGTGCCAGTAGTGACGGGACACAGATACGGAACGAGCAGTACTTC. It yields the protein CASSDGTQIRNEQYF. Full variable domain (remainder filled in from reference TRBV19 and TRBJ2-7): DGGITQSPKYLFRKEGQNVTLSCEQNLNHDAMYWYRQDPGQGLRLIYYSQIVNDFQKGDIAEGYSVSREKKESFPLTVTSAQKNPTAFYLCASSDGTQIRNEQYFGPGTRLTVT.

The CDR3 DNA is TGTGCCAGCAGTCCAAATATCGGAAACATTCAGTACTTC. This gives the protein CASSPNIGNIQYF. The chain combines TRBV27 with TRBJ2-4; D not resolved. Germline V lookup: CDR1 MNHEY, CDR2 SMNVEV (reference sequence). Trimming took off 5 bases at V and 6 bases at J, with 11 bases between the two ends. This CDR3 contains 13 residues.

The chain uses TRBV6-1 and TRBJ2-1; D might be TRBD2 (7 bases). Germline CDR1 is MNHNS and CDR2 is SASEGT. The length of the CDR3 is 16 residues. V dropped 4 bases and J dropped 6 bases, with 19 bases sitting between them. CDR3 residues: CASSADRGGEGNEQFF. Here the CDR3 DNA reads TGTGCCAGCAGTGCCGATAGGGGGGGGGAAGGCAATGAGCAGTTCTTC.

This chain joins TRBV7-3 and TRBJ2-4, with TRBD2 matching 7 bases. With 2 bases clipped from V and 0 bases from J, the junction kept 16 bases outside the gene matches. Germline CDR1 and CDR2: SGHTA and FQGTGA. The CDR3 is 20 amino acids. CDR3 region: CASSLSLAGALALAKNIQYF. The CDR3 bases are TGTGCCAGCAGCTTATCTCTCGCGGGAGCCCTCGCCTTAGCCAAAAACATTCAGTACTTC.

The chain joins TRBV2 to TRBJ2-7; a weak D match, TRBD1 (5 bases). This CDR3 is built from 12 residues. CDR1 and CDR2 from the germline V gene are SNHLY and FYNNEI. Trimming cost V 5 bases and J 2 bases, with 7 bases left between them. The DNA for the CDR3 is TGTGCCAGCAGTTCAGGGACCTACGAGCAGTACTTC. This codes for CASSSGTYEQYF.

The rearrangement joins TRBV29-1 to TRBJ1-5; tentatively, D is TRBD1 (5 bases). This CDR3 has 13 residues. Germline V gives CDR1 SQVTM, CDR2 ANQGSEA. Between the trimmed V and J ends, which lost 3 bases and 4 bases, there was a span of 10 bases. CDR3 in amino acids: CSVEITGNQPQHF. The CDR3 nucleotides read TGCAGCGTTGAGATTACAGGAAATCAGCCCCAGCATTTT.

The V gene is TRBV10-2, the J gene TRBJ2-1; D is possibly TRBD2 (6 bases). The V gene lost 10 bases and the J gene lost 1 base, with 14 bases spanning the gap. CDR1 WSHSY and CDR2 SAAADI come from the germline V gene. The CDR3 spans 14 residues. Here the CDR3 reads CATIGAGSYNEQFF. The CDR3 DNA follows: TGCGCCACCATAGGGGCGGGATCCTACAATGAGCAGTTCTTC.

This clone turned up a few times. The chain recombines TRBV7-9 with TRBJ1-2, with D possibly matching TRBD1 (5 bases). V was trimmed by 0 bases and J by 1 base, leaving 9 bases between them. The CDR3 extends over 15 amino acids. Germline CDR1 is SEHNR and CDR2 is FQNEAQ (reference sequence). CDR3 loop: CASSLAVGGNYGYTF. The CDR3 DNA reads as TGTGCCAGCAGCTTAGCGGTTGGGGGTAACTATGGCTACACCTTC.

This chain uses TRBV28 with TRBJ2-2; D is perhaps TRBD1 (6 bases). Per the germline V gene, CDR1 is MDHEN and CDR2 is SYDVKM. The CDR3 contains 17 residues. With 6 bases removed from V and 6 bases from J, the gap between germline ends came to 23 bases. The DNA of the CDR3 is TGTGCCAGCAGACCCCTCAGGGGAGCAGGGGTATCCGGGGAGCTGTTTTTT. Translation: CASRPLRGAGVSGELFF.

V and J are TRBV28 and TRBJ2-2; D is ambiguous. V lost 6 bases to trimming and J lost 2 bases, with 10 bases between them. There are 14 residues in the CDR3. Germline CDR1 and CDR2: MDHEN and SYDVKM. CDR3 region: CASRARRNTGELFF. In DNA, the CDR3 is TGTGCCAGCAGGGCCCGACGAAACACCGGGGAGCTGTTTTTT.

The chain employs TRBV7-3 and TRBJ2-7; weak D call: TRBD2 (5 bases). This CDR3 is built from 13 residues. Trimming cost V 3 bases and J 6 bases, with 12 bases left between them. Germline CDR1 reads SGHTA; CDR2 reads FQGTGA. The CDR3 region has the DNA TGTGCCAGCAGCTTCAACGCGGGCGGCGAGCAGTACTTC. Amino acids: CASSFNAGGEQYF.

CDR3 loop: CASSPEPGDTQYF. DNA for the CDR3: TGCGCCAGCAGCCCTGAGCCAGGGGATACGCAGTATTTT. The chain links TRBV5-1 to TRBJ2-3; the D gene is possibly TRBD1 (5 bases). The CDR3 consists of 13 residues. Trimming left V 4 bases short and J 6 bases short, with 12 bases between. Germline CDR1 and CDR2: SGHRS and YFSETQ.

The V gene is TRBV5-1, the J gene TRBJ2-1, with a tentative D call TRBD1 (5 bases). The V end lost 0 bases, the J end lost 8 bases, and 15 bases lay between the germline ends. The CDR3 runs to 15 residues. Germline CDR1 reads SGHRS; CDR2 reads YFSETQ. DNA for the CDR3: TGCGCCAGCAGCTTGGATGGTCCAGGGATAGATGAGCAGTTCTTC. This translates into CASSLDGPGIDEQFF.

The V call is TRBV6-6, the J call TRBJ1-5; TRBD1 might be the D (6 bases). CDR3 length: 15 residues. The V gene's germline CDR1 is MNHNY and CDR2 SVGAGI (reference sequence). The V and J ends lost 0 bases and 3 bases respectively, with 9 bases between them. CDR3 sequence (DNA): TGTGCCAGCAGTTACTCCGCAGGGGACAATCAGCCCCAGCATTTT. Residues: CASSYSAGDNQPQHF.